These 28 T cell receptor beta chains were all obtained from the same sample, sequenced in a study of cytomegalovirus exposure and HLA in healthy donors. PCR employed 60 Vbeta and 13 Jbeta primers. Sequenced by immunoSEQ multiplex PCR; TCRdb stores in-frame clones only, minus some. The table includes some 110,000 clones, under 85% detected once. Sequencing input: PBMCs. These receptors were obtained from a woman aged 40 to 50 in good health and CMV-seropositive.

The rearrangement joins TRBV6-1 to TRBJ1-5; 8 bases align to TRBD1. CDR3 length: 17 residues. J lost 6 bases, V lost 3 bases, and 13 bases had no gene match. Germline loops: CDR1 MNHNS, CDR2 SASEGT. Written as DNA, the CDR3 is TGTGCCAGCAGTGAGAGCCTGACAGGGGTGGAGGGTCAGCCCCAGCATTTT. It translates to CASSESLTGVEGQPQHF.

The chain links TRBV6-6 to TRBJ1-5, with a possible D match to TRBD1 (5 bases). The germline V gene has CDR1 MNHNY and CDR2 SVGAGI (reference sequence). There are 15 residues in the CDR3. V was pared by 7 bases and J by 1 base, with 14 bases between. For the CDR3, the DNA is TGTGCCAGCATGGGGCCTGAGTTAAGCAATCAGCCCCAGCATTTT. Protein sequence: CASMGPELSNQPQHF.

This clone was observed a single time. The CDR3 DNA reads as TGCAGCGTTGACCCGACAGGTACCTATGGCTACACCTTC. This gives the protein CSVDPTGTYGYTF. V is TRBV29-1 and J is TRBJ1-2; perhaps TRBD1 as D (6 bases). Germline CDR1 and CDR2: SQVTM and ANQGSEA. Trimming shortened V by 3 bases and J by 4 bases, and 12 bases separated the two germline ends. The CDR3 covers 13 residues.

The rearrangement uses TRBV4-2 and TRBJ2-7; D may be TRBD2 (5 bases). With 0 bases removed from V and 6 bases from J, the gap between germline ends came to 9 bases. Germline V gene lookup returns CDR1 LGHNA and CDR2 YNFKEQ. This CDR3 contains 13 residues. The CDR3 protein is CASSQDRGFEQYF. In DNA form, the CDR3 reads TGTGCCAGCAGCCAAGATCGAGGGTTCGAGCAGTACTTC.

This chain uses TRBV11-1 with TRBJ2-7, with 12 bases lining up with TRBD2. The ends lost 2 bases at V and 5 bases at J; junction bases unmatched: 7. Germline V gene lookup returns CDR1 SGHAT and CDR2 FQDESV (reference sequence). The CDR3 totals 16 residues. CDR3 protein: CASSLLAGGPSHEQYF. For the CDR3, the DNA is TGTGCCAGCAGCTTACTAGCGGGAGGGCCGTCCCACGAGCAGTACTTC.

The V gene is TRBV2, the J gene TRBJ1-1, with a weak D call TRBD1 (6 bases). The CDR3 is 14 amino acids. Germline CDR1 SNHLY, CDR2 FYNNEI. V dropped 5 bases and J dropped 5 bases, with 15 bases sitting between them. DNA for the CDR3: TGTGCCAGCAGTCCCAGGGGTGCGTATACTGAAGCTTTCTTT. As protein: CASSPRGAYTEAFF.

The CDR3 protein is CASSLNRGKTGNTIYF. DNA of the CDR3: TGTGCCAGCAGCTTAAACAGGGGAAAAACTGGAAACACCATATATTTT. V is TRBV5-6 and J is TRBJ1-3; 7 nucleotides match TRBD1. Trimming cost V 2 bases and J 2 bases; bases outside gene matches: 7. CDR3 size: 16 residues. Per the germline V gene, CDR1 is SGHDT and CDR2 is YYEEEE.

V is TRBV7-9 and J is TRBJ1-1; possible D gene TRBD1, 5 bases. V lost 1 base to trimming and J lost 4 bases, with 10 bases between them. Germline V gene data show CDR1 as SEHNR and CDR2 as FQNEAQ (reference sequence). This CDR3 contains 14 residues. The CDR3 DNA reads as TGTGCCAGCAGCTTAGGGGGGGGTTCCACTGAAGCTTTCTTT. It yields the protein CASSLGGGSTEAFF.

This clone was seen a few times. The rearrangement joins TRBV9 to TRBJ1-2; the D is unclear. This CDR3 region has 12 residues. CDR1 is SGDLS, CDR2 YYNGEE, per germline. V was cut by 2 bases and J by 8 bases, with 10 bases left in between. CDR3 protein: CASSVPARGYTF. Written as DNA, the CDR3 is TGTGCCAGCAGCGTTCCCGCCCGGGGCTACACCTTC.

V and J are TRBV6-1 and TRBJ2-5; D ambiguous. Looked up from germline, CDR1 is MNHNS and CDR2 is SASEGT. The CDR3 runs 11 residues. Trimming removed 6 bases at V and 2 bases at J, with 4 bases between. The CDR3 here is CASRLQETQYF. CDR3 nucleotide sequence: TGTGCCAGCAGATTACAAGAGACCCAGTACTTC.

This clone was detected only a few times. The rearrangement uses TRBV6-6 and TRBJ2-2, with 7 bases fitting TRBD2. Germline loops: CDR1 MNHNY, CDR2 SVGAGI (reference sequence). V was pared by 4 bases and J by 8 bases, with 1 base of the junction left unmatched. The CDR3 has 12 residues. The CDR3 sequence is CASSWEGGELFF. The CDR3 DNA reads as TGTGCCAGCAGTTGGGAGGGGGGGGAGCTGTTTTTT.

This clone has just a few counts. V gene TRBV5-5 combines with J gene TRBJ1-5; 8 nucleotides match TRBD1. V lost 1 base and J lost 4; bases outside the gene matches: 10. The length of the CDR3 is 17 residues. Germline CDR1 reads SGHKS; CDR2 reads YYEKEE (reference sequence). CDR3 nucleotides: TGTGCCAGCAGCTTGAATCCGGGACAGGAGATGAATCAGCCCCAGCATTTT. This translates into CASSLNPGQEMNQPQHF. Complete variable domain (other parts from reference TRBV5-5 and TRBJ1-5): DAGVTQSPTHLIKTRGQQVTLRCSPISGHKSVSWYQQVLGQGPQFIFQYYEKEERGRGNFPDRFSARQFPNYSSELNVNALLLGDSALYLCASSLNPGQEMNQPQHFGDGTRLSIL.

This chain connects TRBV18 to TRBJ2-5; TRBD1 aligns across 11 bases. The CDR3 loop spans 15 amino acids. The germline gives CDR1 KGHSH, CDR2 LQKENI. The J segment lost 5 bases and the V segment lost 3 bases, leaving 5 bases of the junction unmatched. The CDR3 DNA is TGTGCCAGCTCACCCGGGACAGGGGGATCGGAGACCCAGTACTTC. Translation: CASSPGTGGSETQYF.

This clone was seen a handful of times. The chain links TRBV9 to TRBJ1-1; D call uncertain. The V gene's germline CDR1 is SGDLS and CDR2 YYNGEE. The CDR3 totals 14 residues. Trimming left V 2 bases short and J 1 base short, with 9 bases between. This CDR3 is CASSVGPENTEAFF. The CDR3 DNA reads as TGTGCCAGCAGCGTGGGCCCTGAGAACACTGAAGCTTTCTTT. The full variable domain, rest sourced from reference TRBV9 and TRBJ1-1, is DSGVTQTPKHLITATGQRVTLRCSPRSGDLSVYWYQQSLDQGLQFLIQYYNGEERAKGNILERFSAQQFPDLHSELNLSSLELGDSALYFCASSVGPENTEAFFGQGTRLTVV.

The V gene is TRBV30, the J gene TRBJ2-7; D may be TRBD2 (7 bases). This CDR3 region has 14 residues. V was cut by 2 bases and J by 4 bases, with 15 bases left in between. CDR1 is GTSNPN and CDR2 is SVGIG in the germline V gene (reference sequence). CDR3 in DNA: TGTGCCTGGAGTTCGGGGAGGGGGGGGTACGAGCAGTACTTC. Translation: CAWSSGRGGYEQYF.

Points on this clone: The sample has other DNA sequences that encode this CDR3 too. V usage is TRBV18 and J usage is TRBJ2-1, with 10 bases matching TRBD2. Germline-derived CDR1 and CDR2 are KGHSH and LQKENI. The CDR3 has 15 amino acids. The junction had 2 bases not matched to a gene; V was cut back by 6 bases and J by 0 bases. The CDR3 DNA reads as TGTGCCAGCTCCCCTAGCGGGAGCTCCTACAATGAGCAGTTCTTC. Its protein product is CASSPSGSSYNEQFF.

The chain recombines TRBV6-5 with TRBJ2-1; 11 positions match TRBD2. This CDR3 has 15 amino acids. J gave up 8 bases and V 4 bases, and 7 bases lay outside the gene matches. Germline values: CDR1 MNHEY, CDR2 SVGAGI. The CDR3 is CASSLTSGSVYEQFF. Here the CDR3 DNA reads TGTGCCAGCAGTTTAACTAGCGGGAGTGTGTATGAGCAGTTCTTC.

At least ten counts were recorded for this clone. This sequence joins TRBV6-6 and TRBJ2-1, with D maybe TRBD1 (5 bases). The CDR3 has 14 amino acids. CDR1 is MNHNY and CDR2 is SVGAGI in the germline V gene (reference sequence). V was clipped by 7 bases and J by 7 bases, with 17 bases between them. The CDR3: CASTRNLGDNEQFF. The DNA for the CDR3 is TGTGCCAGCACCAGGAACCTAGGGGATAATGAGCAGTTCTTC.

This chain connects TRBV5-1 to TRBJ1-1; D gene ambiguous. The CDR3 totals 13 residues. Trimming shortened V by 4 bases and J by 0 bases, and 7 bases separated the two germline ends. Germline V gene sequence: CDR1 SGHRS, CDR2 YFSETQ. The DNA of the CDR3 is TGCGCCAGCAGCCCCAGTGTGAACACTGAAGCTTTCTTT. Amino acid sequence: CASSPSVNTEAFF.

The chain employs TRBV19 and TRBJ1-1; the match to TRBD1 covers 8 bases. The germline V gene has CDR1 LNHDA and CDR2 SQIVND (reference sequence). Trimming cost V 2 bases and J 4 bases; bases outside gene matches: 12. This CDR3 has 17 amino acids. CDR3 loop: CASSIPPWTGMGTEAFF. Written as DNA, the CDR3 is TGTGCCAGTAGTATACCTCCATGGACAGGGATGGGCACTGAAGCTTTCTTT.

The DNA of the CDR3 is TGTGCCAGCAGCGTAGACCCCGAGGGGGGGTACTACGAGCAGTACTTC. Amino acid sequence: CASSVDPEGGYYEQYF. The chain uses TRBV9 and TRBJ2-7, with a weak D call TRBD2 (7 bases). The V end lost 0 bases, the J end lost 3 bases, and 16 bases lay between the germline ends. The germline V gene has CDR1 SGDLS and CDR2 YYNGEE. The CDR3 length is 16 residues.

The chain joins TRBV21-1 to TRBJ1-2; the table names TRBD1, a call not compared with the DNA. TRBV21-1 is a documented pseudogene. This CDR3 contains 16 residues. The DNA of the CDR3 is TGTGCCAGCAGCAAAGAGAAAAGACAGGGGAACTATGGCTACACCTTC. It yields the protein CASSKEKRQGNYGYTF.

The chain joins TRBV9 to TRBJ2-6; D is unclear. Trimming left V 0 bases short and J 0 bases short, with 10 bases between. Germline V gene data show CDR1 as SGDLS and CDR2 as YYNGEE. The CDR3 runs to 17 residues. CDR3 protein: CASSVGHLNSGANVLTF. The CDR3 DNA reads as TGTGCCAGCAGCGTAGGACACCTGAACTCTGGGGCCAACGTCCTGACTTTC.

This clone was found once. V usage is TRBV27 and J usage is TRBJ1-2; perhaps TRBD1 as D (6 bases). The V gene's germline CDR1 is MNHEY and CDR2 SMNVEV (reference sequence). V was cut by 3 bases and J by 5 bases, with 13 bases left in between. There are 14 residues in the CDR3. CDR3 sequence (DNA): TGTGCCAGCAGTTTCGGGGGGCGTTCATATGGCTACACCTTC. Translation: CASSFGGRSYGYTF.

This clone was picked up a small number of times. J is TRBJ1-1 and V is TRBV10-2, with 10 bases fitting TRBD1. V gave up 6 bases and J gave up 5 bases; unmatched junction bases: 9. This CDR3 spans 15 amino acids. The V gene's germline CDR1 is WSHSY and CDR2 SAAADI. The CDR3 region has the DNA TGCGCCAGCAGATCGACAGGGGGCGCAGGGACTGAAGCTTTCTTT. Translation: CASRSTGGAGTEAFF.

V and J are TRBV6-5 and TRBJ2-1; 7 positions match TRBD1. Germline CDR1 MNHEY, CDR2 SVGAGI. The trim removed 6 bases at V and 5 bases at J, leaving 7 bases unmatched. The CDR3 covers 14 residues. The CDR3 protein is CASSRDSSHNEQFF. CDR3 bases: TGTGCCAGCAGCAGGGACAGTTCTCACAATGAGCAGTTCTTC.

V and J are TRBV11-3 and TRBJ1-1; 7 nucleotides line up with TRBD1. This CDR3 has 14 amino acids. V gave up 1 base and J gave up 1 base; unmatched junction bases: 0. The germline V gene has CDR1 SGHNT and CDR2 YENEEA. The CDR3 here is CASSLGQGNTEAFF. The CDR3 nucleotides are TGTGCCAGCAGCTTAGGACAGGGGAACACTGAAGCTTTCTTT.

V and J are TRBV29-1 and TRBJ2-1; 11 bases align to TRBD2. Germline V gene lookup returns CDR1 SQVTM and CDR2 ANQGSEA. The junction had 9 bases not matched to a gene; V was cut back by 8 bases and J by 6 bases. The CDR3 runs to 14 residues. CDR3 sequence reads: CSTSLAGVSNEQFF. The CDR3 DNA reads TGCAGCACATCACTAGCGGGAGTAAGCAATGAGCAGTTCTTC.